In its sample, the clone carrying this TCR beta chain was seen many times. TCRdb re-analysed the RT-PCR reads in MiXCR, keeping a single row per CDR3 protein. Among about 680,000 distinct CDR3 sequences, 12% to 15% were seen once, and the ten largest hold roughly 3.9%. The V end lost 7 bases, the J end lost 7 bases, and 11 bases lay between the germline ends. Germline V gives CDR1 MDHEN, CDR2 SYDVKM. The CDR3 is 11 residues long. The gene calls are TRBV28 and TRBJ2-7, with D unresolved. The origin of this receptor is a female donor in good health, serving as a healthy control. The source material was memory CD4+ T cells from blood. CDR3 bases: TGTGCCAGCAAGTCCGAGGTTGAGCAGTACTTC. Translated: CASKSEVEQYF.